These 8 T cell receptor beta chains were sequenced from one sample in a study of technical replicates of blood from a few donors. Clones were sequenced by immunoSEQ multiplex PCR, and TCRdb holds only the in-frame ones, with some missing. This table has 75,000 to 95,000 clones, about 95% appearing once. Source material: T cells isolated from PBMCs. All receptors derive from a human donor in good health.

The gene calls are TRBV28 and TRBJ1-2; maybe TRBD1 (5 bases). The CDR3 extends over 14 amino acids. The germline V gene has CDR1 MDHEN and CDR2 SYDVKM. V lost 7 bases and J 0 bases, leaving 12 bases between the germline ends. CDR3 protein: CASTQTVSNYGYTF. For the CDR3, the DNA is TGTGCCAGCACTCAGACAGTTTCTAACTATGGCTACACCTTC.

This clone occurred once. V and J are TRBV28 and TRBJ2-7; TRBD1 might be the D (6 bases). Germline V CDR1 and CDR2: MDHEN, SYDVKM. The CDR3 covers 14 residues. The V gene lost 3 bases and the J gene lost 4 bases, with 13 bases spanning the gap. The CDR3 sequence is CASSFPGHSYEQYF. The DNA for the CDR3 is TGTGCCAGCAGTTTTCCGGGACATAGTTACGAGCAGTACTTC.

This chain links TRBV5-6 with TRBJ1-2; D is possibly TRBD1 (6 bases). The germline CDR1 and CDR2 sequences are SGHDT and YYEEEE. CDR3 length: 13 amino acids. The V and J ends lost 1 base and 7 bases respectively, with 11 bases between them. CDR3 sequence (DNA): TGTGCCAGCAGCTTGTCAGGGGTTGCTGGCTACACCTTC. This gives the protein CASSLSGVAGYTF.

V gene TRBV6-5 combines with J gene TRBJ1-3; 9 bases agree with TRBD1. V gave up 8 bases and J gave up 4 bases; unmatched junction bases: 3. This CDR3 spans 13 amino acids. Germline V gene sequence: CDR1 MNHEY, CDR2 SVGAGI. This CDR3 reads CASRTGDGNTIYF. DNA for the CDR3: TGTGCCAGCCGGACAGGGGACGGAAACACCATATATTTT.

This clone showed up just a few times. The V and J genes are TRBV25-1 and TRBJ2-3; 9 bases agree with TRBD2. There are 15 residues in the CDR3. Unmatched junction bases numbered 5, after V lost 5 bases and J lost 2 bases. Germline V gene sequence: CDR1 MGHDK, CDR2 SYGVNS. The CDR3 nucleotides read TGTGCCAGCAGTCCCCCTAGCGGGATCACAGATACGCAGTATTTT. It translates to CASSPPSGITDTQYF.

The V gene is TRBV28, the J gene TRBJ2-7, with 11 nucleotides matching TRBD2. The CDR3 length is 19 residues. CDR1 and CDR2 from the germline V gene are MDHEN and SYDVKM. Unmatched junction bases numbered 21, after V lost 7 bases and J lost 4 bases. The CDR3 DNA reads as TGTGCCAGCATTCCTTTGGCACTAGCGGGAGTCTGGTCCGTTTACGAGCAGTACTTC. Amino acids: CASIPLALAGVWSVYEQYF.

The gene calls are TRBV30 and TRBJ1-1, with TRBD1 as a possible D gene (6 bases). Germline V CDR1 and CDR2: GTSNPN, SVGIG (reference sequence). Trimming shortened V by 2 bases and J by 1 base, and 14 bases separated the two germline ends. This CDR3 has 15 amino acids. CDR3 amino acids: CAWSFRQEQNTEAFF. The CDR3 coding sequence is TGTGCCTGGAGTTTTCGACAGGAACAGAACACTGAAGCTTTCTTT.

V and J are TRBV27 and TRBJ2-7, with 12 positions matching TRBD2. Germline V gene lookup returns CDR1 MNHEY and CDR2 SMNVEV (reference sequence). The CDR3 loop spans 14 amino acids. With 8 bases clipped from V and 7 bases from J, the junction kept 9 bases outside the gene matches. CDR3 in DNA: TGTGCCAGCGGGCGACTAGCGGGAGATCTAGAGCAGTACTTC. Encoded protein: CASGRLAGDLEQYF.